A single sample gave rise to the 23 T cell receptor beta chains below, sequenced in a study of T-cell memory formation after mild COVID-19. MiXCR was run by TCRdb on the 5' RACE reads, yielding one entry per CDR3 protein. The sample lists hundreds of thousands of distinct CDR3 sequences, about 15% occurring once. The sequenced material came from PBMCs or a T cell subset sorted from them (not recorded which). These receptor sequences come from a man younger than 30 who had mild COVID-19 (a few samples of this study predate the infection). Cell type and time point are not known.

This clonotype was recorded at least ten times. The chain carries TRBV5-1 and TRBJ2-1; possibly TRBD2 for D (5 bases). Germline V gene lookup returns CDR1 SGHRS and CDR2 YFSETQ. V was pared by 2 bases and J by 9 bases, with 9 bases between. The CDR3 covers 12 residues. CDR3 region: CASSFPEGEQFF. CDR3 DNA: TGCGCCAGCAGCTTCCCAGAGGGTGAGCAGTTCTTC. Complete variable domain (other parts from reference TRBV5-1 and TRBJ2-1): KAGVTQTPRYLIKTRGQQVTLSCSPISGHRSVSWYQQTPGQGLQFLFEYFSETQRNKGNFPGRFSGRQFSNSRSEMNVSTLELGDSALYLCASSFPEGEQFFGPGTRLTVL.

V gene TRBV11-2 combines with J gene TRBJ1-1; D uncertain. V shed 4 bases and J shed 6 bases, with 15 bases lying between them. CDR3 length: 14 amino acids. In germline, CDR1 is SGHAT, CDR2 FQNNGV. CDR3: CASSCARGASEAFF. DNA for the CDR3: TGTGCCAGCAGCTGTGCCCGGGGAGCCTCTGAAGCTTTCTTT. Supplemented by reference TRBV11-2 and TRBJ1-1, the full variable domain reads EAGVAQSPRYKIIEKRQSVAFWCNPISGHATLYWYQQILGQGPKLLIQFQNNGVVDDSQLPKDRFSAERLKGVDSTLKIQPAKLEDSAVYLCASSCARGASEAFFGQGTRLTVV.

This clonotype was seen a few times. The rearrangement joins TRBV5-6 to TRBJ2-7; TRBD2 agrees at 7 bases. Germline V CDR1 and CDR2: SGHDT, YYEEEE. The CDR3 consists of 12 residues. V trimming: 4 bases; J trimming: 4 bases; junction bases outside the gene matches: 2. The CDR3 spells CASSAGEYEQYF. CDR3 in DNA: TGTGCCAGCAGCGCGGGGGAATACGAGCAGTACTTC.

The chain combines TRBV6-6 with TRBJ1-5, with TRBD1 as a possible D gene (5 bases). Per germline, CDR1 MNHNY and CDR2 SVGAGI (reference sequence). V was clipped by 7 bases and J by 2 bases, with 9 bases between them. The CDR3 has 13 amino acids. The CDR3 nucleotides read TGTGCCAGCAACACAGGCGGCAATCAGCCCCAGCATTTT. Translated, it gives CASNTGGNQPQHF.

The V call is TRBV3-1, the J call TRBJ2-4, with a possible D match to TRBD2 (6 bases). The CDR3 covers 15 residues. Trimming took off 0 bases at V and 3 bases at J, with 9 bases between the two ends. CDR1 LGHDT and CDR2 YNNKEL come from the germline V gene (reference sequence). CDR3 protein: CASSQEGLHKNIQYF. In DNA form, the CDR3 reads TGTGCCAGCAGCCAAGAGGGACTTCACAAAAACATTCAGTACTTC. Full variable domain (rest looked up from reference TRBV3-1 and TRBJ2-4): DTAVSQTPKYLVTQMGNDKSIKCEQNLGHDTMYWYKQDSKKFLKIMFSYNNKELIINETVPNRFSPKSPDKAHLNLHINSLELGDSAVYFCASSQEGLHKNIQYFGAGTRLSVL.

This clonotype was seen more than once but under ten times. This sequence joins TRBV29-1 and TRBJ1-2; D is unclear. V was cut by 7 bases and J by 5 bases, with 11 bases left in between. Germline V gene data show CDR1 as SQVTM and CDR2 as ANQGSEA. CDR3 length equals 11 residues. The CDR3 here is CSASGGYGYTF. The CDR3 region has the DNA TGCAGCGCCTCAGGCGGATATGGCTACACCTTC.

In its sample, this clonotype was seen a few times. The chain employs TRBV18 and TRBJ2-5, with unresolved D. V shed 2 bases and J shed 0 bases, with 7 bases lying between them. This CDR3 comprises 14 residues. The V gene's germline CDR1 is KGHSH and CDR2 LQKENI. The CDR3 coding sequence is TGTGCCAGCTCACCAATGGGTTACCAAGAGACCCAGTACTTC. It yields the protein CASSPMGYQETQYF.

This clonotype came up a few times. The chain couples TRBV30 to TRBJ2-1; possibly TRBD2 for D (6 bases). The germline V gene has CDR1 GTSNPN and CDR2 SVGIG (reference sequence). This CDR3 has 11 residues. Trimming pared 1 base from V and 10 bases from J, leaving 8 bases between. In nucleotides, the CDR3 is TGTGCCTGGAGTGGCGGGGCCGAGCAGTTCTTC. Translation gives CAWSGGAEQFF. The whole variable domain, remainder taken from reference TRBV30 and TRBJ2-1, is SQTIHQWPATLVQPVGSPLSLECTVEGTSNPNLYWYRQAAGRGLQLLFYSVGIGQISSEVPQNLSASRPQDRQFILSSKKLLLSDSGFYLCAWSGGAEQFFGPGTRLTVL.

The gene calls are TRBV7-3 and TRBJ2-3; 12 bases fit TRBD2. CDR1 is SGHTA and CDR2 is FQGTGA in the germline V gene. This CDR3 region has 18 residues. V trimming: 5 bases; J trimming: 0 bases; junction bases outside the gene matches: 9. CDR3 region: CASSPYRTSGASTDTQYF. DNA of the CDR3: TGTGCCAGCAGCCCCTACAGGACTAGCGGGGCTAGCACAGATACGCAGTATTTT.

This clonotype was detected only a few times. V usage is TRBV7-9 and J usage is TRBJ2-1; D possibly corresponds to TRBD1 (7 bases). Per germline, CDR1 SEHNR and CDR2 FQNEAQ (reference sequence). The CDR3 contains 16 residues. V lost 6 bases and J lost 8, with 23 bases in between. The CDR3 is CASSQGPAGGFYEQFF. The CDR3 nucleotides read TGTGCCAGCAGTCAAGGCCCCGCAGGGGGGTTTTATGAGCAGTTCTTC.

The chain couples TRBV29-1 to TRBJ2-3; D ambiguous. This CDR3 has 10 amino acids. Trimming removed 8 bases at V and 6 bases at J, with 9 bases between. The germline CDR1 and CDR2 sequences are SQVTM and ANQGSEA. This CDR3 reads CSLMGDTQYF. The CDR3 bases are TGCAGCCTGATGGGCGATACGCAGTATTTT.

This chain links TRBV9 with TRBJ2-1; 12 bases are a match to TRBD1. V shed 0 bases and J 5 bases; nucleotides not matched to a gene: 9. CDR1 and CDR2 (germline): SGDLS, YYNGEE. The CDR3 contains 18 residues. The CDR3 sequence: CASSVGHGGQGAHNEQFF. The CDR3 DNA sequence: TGTGCCAGCAGCGTAGGTCATGGGGGACAGGGGGCGCACAATGAGCAGTTCTTC.

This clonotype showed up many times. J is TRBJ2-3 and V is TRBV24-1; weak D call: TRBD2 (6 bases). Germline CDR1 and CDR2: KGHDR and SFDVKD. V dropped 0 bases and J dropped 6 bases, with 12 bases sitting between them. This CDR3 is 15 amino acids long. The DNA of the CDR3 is TGTGCCACCAGTGATTTGCCCGGGGGAGTGGATACGCAGTATTTT. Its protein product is CATSDLPGGVDTQYF.

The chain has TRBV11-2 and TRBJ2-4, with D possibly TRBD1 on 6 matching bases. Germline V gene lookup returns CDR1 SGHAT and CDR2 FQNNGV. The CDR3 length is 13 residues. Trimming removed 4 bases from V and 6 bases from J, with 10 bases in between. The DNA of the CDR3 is TGTGCCAGCAGCTCCGACAGGACAAACATTCAGTACTTC. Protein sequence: CASSSDRTNIQYF. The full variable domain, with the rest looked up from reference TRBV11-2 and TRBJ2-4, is EAGVAQSPRYKIIEKRQSVAFWCNPISGHATLYWYQQILGQGPKLLIQFQNNGVVDDSQLPKDRFSAERLKGVDSTLKIQPAKLEDSAVYLCASSSDRTNIQYFGAGTRLSVL.

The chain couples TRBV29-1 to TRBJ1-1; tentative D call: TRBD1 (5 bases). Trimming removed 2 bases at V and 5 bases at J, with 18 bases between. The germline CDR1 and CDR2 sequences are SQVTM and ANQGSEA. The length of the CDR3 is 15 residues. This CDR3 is CSVENVRGSGTEAFF. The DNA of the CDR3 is TGCAGCGTTGAAAATGTAAGGGGCTCGGGGACTGAAGCTTTCTTT.

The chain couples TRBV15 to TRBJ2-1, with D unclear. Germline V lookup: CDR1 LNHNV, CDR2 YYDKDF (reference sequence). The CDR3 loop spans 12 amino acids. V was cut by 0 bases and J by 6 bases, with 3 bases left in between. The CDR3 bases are TGTGCCACCAGCAGAGATTCCAATGAGCAGTTCTTC. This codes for CATSRDSNEQFF.

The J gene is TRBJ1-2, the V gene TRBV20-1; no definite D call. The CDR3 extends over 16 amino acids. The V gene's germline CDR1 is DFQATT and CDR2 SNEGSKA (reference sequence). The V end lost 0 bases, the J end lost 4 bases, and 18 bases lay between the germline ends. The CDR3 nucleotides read TGCAGTGCTAGAGAAGGATCTCCGAGGGCGGGCTATGGCTACACCTTC. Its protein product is CSAREGSPRAGYGYTF.

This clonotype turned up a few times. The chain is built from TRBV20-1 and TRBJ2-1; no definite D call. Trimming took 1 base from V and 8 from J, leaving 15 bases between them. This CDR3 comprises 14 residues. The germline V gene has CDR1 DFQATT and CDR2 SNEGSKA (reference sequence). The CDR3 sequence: CSARVPLTSHEQFF. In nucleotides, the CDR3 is TGCAGTGCTAGAGTCCCTCTTACGTCCCATGAGCAGTTCTTC.

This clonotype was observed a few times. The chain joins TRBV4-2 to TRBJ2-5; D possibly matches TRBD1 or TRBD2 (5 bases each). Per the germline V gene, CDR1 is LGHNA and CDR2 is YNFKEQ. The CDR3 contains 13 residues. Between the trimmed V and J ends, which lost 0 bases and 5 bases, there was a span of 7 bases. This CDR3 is CASSQEWGETQYF. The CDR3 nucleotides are TGTGCCAGCAGCCAAGAGTGGGGGGAGACCCAGTACTTC.

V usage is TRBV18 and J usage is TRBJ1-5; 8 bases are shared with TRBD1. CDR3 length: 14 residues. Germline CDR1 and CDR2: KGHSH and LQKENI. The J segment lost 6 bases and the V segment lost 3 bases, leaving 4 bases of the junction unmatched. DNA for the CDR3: TGTGCCAGCTCACCCGGACAGGGTCTTCAGCCCCAGCATTTT. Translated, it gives CASSPGQGLQPQHF.

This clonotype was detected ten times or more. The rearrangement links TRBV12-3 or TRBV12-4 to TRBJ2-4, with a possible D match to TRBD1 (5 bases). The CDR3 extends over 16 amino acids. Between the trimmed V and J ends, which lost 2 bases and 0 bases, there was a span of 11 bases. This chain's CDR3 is CASSLRQTLAKNIQYF. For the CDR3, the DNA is TGTGCCAGCAGTTTACGACAGACCTTAGCCAAAAACATTCAGTACTTC.

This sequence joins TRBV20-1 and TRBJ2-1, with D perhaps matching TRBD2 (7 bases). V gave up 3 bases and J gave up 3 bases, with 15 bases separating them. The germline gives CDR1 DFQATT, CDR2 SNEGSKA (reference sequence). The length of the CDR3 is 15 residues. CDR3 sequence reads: CSARLGGGLYNEQFF. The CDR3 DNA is TGCAGTGCTAGGTTGGGCGGGGGCCTCTACAATGAGCAGTTCTTC.

The CDR3 loop reads CASSDPGTEAFF. CDR3 DNA: TGTGCCAGCAGTGACCCGGGGACTGAAGCTTTCTTT. The J gene is TRBJ1-1, the V gene TRBV2; D unclear. This CDR3 has 12 amino acids. V was trimmed by 3 bases and J by 5 bases, leaving 7 bases between them. Per the germline V gene, CDR1 is SNHLY and CDR2 is FYNNEI.